This T cell receptor beta chain came from a study of beta chain features in type 1 diabetes. Background on the study: Examination spanned 90 million to 140 million sorted cells from all samples. Findings and caveats of the study: Diminished insertions and augmented deletions at VDJ junctions characterized type 1 diabetes patients.

The V segment lost 5 bases and the J segment 4 bases; nucleotides outside the gene matches: 8. The CDR3 consists of 15 residues. CDR1 LGHNA and CDR2 YSLEER come from the germline V gene. This clone was counted only a few times. Its matching antigen is unknown. A single heparinised draw of roughly 0.11 L on average was taken per donor. All of the isolated RNA was reverse transcribed, so expressed TCRB transcripts were sequenced. Measured with immunoSEQ multiplex PCR; TCRdb has only the in-frame clones, and not every one. Of 130,000 to 150,000 clones listed, under 11% are singletons. Sequencing input: naive CD4+ T cells from blood. This chain uses TRBV4-3 with TRBJ1-5; 7 nucleotides agree with TRBD1. The clonotype was recovered from a man aged 18 to 30 in good health. The chain's CDR3 is CASSATGTANQPQHF. DNA for the CDR3: TGCGCCAGCAGCGCAACCGGGACAGCTAATCAGCCCCAGCATTTT.